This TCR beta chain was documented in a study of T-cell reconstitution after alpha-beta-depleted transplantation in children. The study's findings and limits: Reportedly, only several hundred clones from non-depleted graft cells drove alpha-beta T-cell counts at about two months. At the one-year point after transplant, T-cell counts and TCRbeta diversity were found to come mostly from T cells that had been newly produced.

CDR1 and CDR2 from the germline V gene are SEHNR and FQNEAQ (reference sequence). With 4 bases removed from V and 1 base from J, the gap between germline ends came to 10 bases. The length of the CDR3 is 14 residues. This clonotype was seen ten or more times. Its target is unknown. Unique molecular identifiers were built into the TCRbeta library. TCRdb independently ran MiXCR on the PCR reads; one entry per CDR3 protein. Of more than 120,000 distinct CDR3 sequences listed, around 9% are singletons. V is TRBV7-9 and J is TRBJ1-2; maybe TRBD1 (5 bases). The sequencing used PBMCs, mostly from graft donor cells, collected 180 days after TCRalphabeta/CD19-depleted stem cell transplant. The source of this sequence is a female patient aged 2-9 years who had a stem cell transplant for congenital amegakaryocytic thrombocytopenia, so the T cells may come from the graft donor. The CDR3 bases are TGTGCCAGCAGCTCCAGACAGTTTAACTATGGCTACACCTTC. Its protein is CASSSRQFNYGYTF.